The entry that follows covers one T cell receptor (beta chain) sequence. Authors' analysis steps: The authors estimated nucleated cell counts from reference gene primer amplification. TCRdb's copy holds only in-frame clones and misses some; the assay was immunoSEQ multiplex PCR. The DNA was the basis for D and trimming; V, J and clone size are from that table. The data contain tens of thousands of clones, around 89% of them singletons. The sample comes from a study of blood T cell repertoires in COVID-19. The overall study: The samples span acute and convalescent COVID-19 from the United States, Italy and Spain. PBMCs, B-cell-depleted T cells, or T cells provided the cDNA or gDNA that made up the material.

The sample comprised peripheral blood. This clonotype was sampled from a man between 65 and 85 years old with active or convalescent COVID-19.

The CDR3 reads CASSLQGVGYTF. The CDR3 region has the DNA TGTGCCAGCAGCTTGCAGGGGGTTGGCTACACCTTC. V usage is TRBV5-6 and J usage is TRBJ1-2; 7 nucleotides agree with TRBD1. J was trimmed by 7 bases and V by 1 base; bases with no gene match: 1. The CDR3 is made up of 12 amino acids. CDR1 and CDR2 from the germline V gene are SGHDT and YYEEEE.